This passage covers 21 T cell receptor beta chains from one sample sequenced in a study of beta chain features in type 1 diabetes. Study-wide results and limits: There was a moderate but significant shortening of TCRB CDR3s in all four CD4+ subsets of Type 1 diabetes patients.

Expressed TCRB transcripts got sequenced, as all isolated RNA was reverse transcribed. The protocol was immunoSEQ multiplex PCR, while the TCRdb copy is restricted to in-frame clones and leaves out a portion. In the table there are 120,000 or so clones, roughly 17% of which are singletons. For these TCRs, the target antigens are not known. Sequencing was done on a sample of central memory CD4+ T cells from blood. These receptors originate from a man aged 18 to 29 with type 1 diabetes.

This clone was counted a few times. This chain links TRBV6-5 with TRBJ1-2; D call uncertain. V lost 6 bases, J lost 0 bases, and 14 bases lay in between. The V gene's germline CDR1 is MNHEY and CDR2 SVGAGI. This CDR3 contains 15 residues. CDR3 coding DNA: TGTGCCAGCAGGGGATCCGGGTCCTCTAACTATGGCTACACCTTC. Protein: CASRGSGSSNYGYTF.

This clone has just a few counts. This rearrangement joins TRBV6-5 to TRBJ2-5, with 10 nucleotides matching TRBD2. The junction had 6 bases not matched to a gene; V was cut back by 7 bases and J by 4 bases. Germline values: CDR1 MNHEY, CDR2 SVGAGI. This CDR3 has 14 amino acids. The CDR3 protein is CASTGTSVGETQYF. In DNA, the CDR3 is TGTGCCAGCACCGGGACTAGCGTAGGAGAGACCCAGTACTTC.

This clone was observed a handful of times. The chain has TRBV5-4 and TRBJ1-4; 8 bases are a match to TRBD1. The CDR3 runs to 14 residues. Germline CDR1 is SGHNT and CDR2 is YYREEE (reference sequence). V was pared by 4 bases and J by 7 bases, with 6 bases of the junction left unmatched. DNA for the CDR3: TGTGCCAGCAGCCAGCAGGGGGCTGTTGAAAAACTGTTTTTT. Its protein is CASSQQGAVEKLFF.

The DNA of the CDR3 is TGCAGTGCTAGCTGGGAGACTGAAGCTTTCTTT. It is translated as CSASWETEAFF. This chain connects TRBV20-1 to TRBJ1-1; D unresolved. The CDR3 length is 11 residues. V was cut by 3 bases and J by 5 bases, with 7 bases left in between. CDR1 is DFQATT and CDR2 is SNEGSKA in the germline V gene (reference sequence).

The V call is TRBV19, the J call TRBJ1-1; D not certain. Germline values: CDR1 LNHDA, CDR2 SQIVND (reference sequence). Trimming pared 7 bases from V and 5 bases from J, leaving 8 bases between. CDR3 length: 11 residues. CDR3 amino acids: CASTVRTEAFF. CDR3 DNA: TGTGCCAGTACGGTGAGGACTGAAGCTTTCTTT.

This clone was seen a few times. The genes are TRBV5-6 and TRBJ2-7, with TRBD1 matching over 8 bases. The CDR3 spans 14 residues. The trim removed 6 bases at V and 6 bases at J, leaving 11 bases unmatched. Germline V CDR1 and CDR2: SGHDT, YYEEEE. The CDR3 region is CASISGTGSLEQYF. The CDR3 DNA is TGTGCCAGCATCTCTGGGACAGGATCGCTCGAGCAGTACTTC.

The chain carries TRBV30 and TRBJ2-7, with TRBD1 identical over 9 bases. CDR3 size: 16 residues. J lost 1 base, V lost 1 base, and 8 bases had no gene match. Germline CDR1 reads GTSNPN; CDR2 reads SVGIG (reference sequence). The CDR3 loop is CAWSAPGTGSSYEQYF. CDR3 coding DNA: TGTGCCTGGAGTGCCCCTGGGACAGGGTCGTCCTACGAGCAGTACTTC.

This clone has more than one count but fewer than ten. V gene TRBV30 combines with J gene TRBJ2-5, with D unclear. The J call may be in error: the DNA end matches TRBJ2-7 better. Germline V gene data show CDR1 as GTSNPN and CDR2 as SVGIG (reference sequence). This CDR3 region has 15 residues. DNA of the CDR3: TGTGCCTTTTTATCCCCTCGAGGTCTCCACTACGAGCAGTACTTC. It yields the protein CAFLSPRGLHYEQYF.

This clone was seen a handful of times. The rearrangement uses TRBV5-1 and TRBJ2-3, with a weak D call TRBD1 (5 bases). Germline V lookup: CDR1 SGHRS, CDR2 YFSETQ. The CDR3 spans 14 residues. The ends were cut back, 7 bases at V and 0 bases at J, with 12 bases in the middle. The CDR3 DNA follows: TGCGCCAGCGCGCGGACATCTAGCACAGATACGCAGTATTTT. Protein: CASARTSSTDTQYF.

This clone was observed a few times. The rearrangement links TRBV7-9 to TRBJ2-1, with D maybe TRBD1 (5 bases). Germline loops: CDR1 SEHNR, CDR2 FQNEAQ (reference sequence). CDR3 length equals 15 residues. V lost 6 bases and J 5 bases, leaving 17 bases between the germline ends. Here the CDR3 reads CASRGDDGGHNEQFF. CDR3 DNA sequence: TGTGCCAGCAGAGGGGATGATGGCGGCCACAATGAGCAGTTCTTC.

This CDR3 reads CASTLSGRYNEQFF. DNA of the CDR3: TGTGCCAGCACCCTTAGCGGGCGCTACAATGAGCAGTTCTTC. This chain uses TRBV27 with TRBJ2-1, with 7 bases aligning to TRBD2. From germline, CDR1 is MNHEY and CDR2 SMNVEV (reference sequence). The trim removed 7 bases at V and 3 bases at J, leaving 6 bases unmatched. The CDR3 spans 14 residues.

This clone was detected ten times or more. V and J are TRBV29-1 and TRBJ1-4, with D maybe TRBD1 (5 bases). Germline CDR1 is SQVTM and CDR2 is ANQGSEA. V was cut by 5 bases and J by 0 bases, with 7 bases left in between. The CDR3 totals 13 residues. As DNA, the CDR3 is TGCAGCGTTCTGACAGCAACTAATGAAAAACTGTTTTTT. Its protein product is CSVLTATNEKLFF.

V is TRBV9 and J is TRBJ2-5, with D unresolved. The CDR3 is made up of 13 amino acids. The V and J ends lost 0 bases and 4 bases respectively, with 7 bases between them. From germline, CDR1 is SGDLS and CDR2 YYNGEE. The CDR3 bases are TGTGCCAGCAGCGTAGTGGGGTTAGAGACCCAGTACTTC. The encoded protein is CASSVVGLETQYF.

This clone was detected only a few times. The chain has TRBV6-5 and TRBJ2-1; a weak D match, TRBD2 (6 bases). This CDR3 has 14 residues. V lost 8 bases and J lost 0, with 11 bases in between. The germline gives CDR1 MNHEY, CDR2 SVGAGI. The CDR3 DNA reads TGTGCCAGCCGAGCGGGTAGCTCCTACAATGAGCAGTTCTTC. The encoded protein is CASRAGSSYNEQFF.

The CDR3 is CASSLTGFGTDTQYF. In DNA, the CDR3 is TGTGCCAGCAGCCTGACAGGGTTCGGCACAGATACGCAGTATTTT. The chain is built from TRBV9 and TRBJ2-3; TRBD1 matches at 7 bases. This CDR3 contains 15 residues. Germline V gives CDR1 SGDLS, CDR2 YYNGEE. After removal of 4 bases from V and 1 base from J, the junction contained 6 bases not matched to a gene.

Points on this clone: At one boundary the junction diverges from the germline segment, which might be a read error. Different DNA sequences within this sample yield the same CDR3. The chain uses TRBV9 and TRBJ1-4, with D maybe TRBD1 (5 bases). The CDR3 length is 15 residues. Germline V CDR1 and CDR2: SGDLS, YYNGEE. This CDR3 is CASSSGTPANEKLFF. CDR3 coding DNA: TGCGCCAGCAGCTCCGGGACTCCTGCTAATGAAAAACTGTTTTTT.

The chain carries TRBV5-1 and TRBJ1-5; possibly TRBD1 for D (6 bases). Trimming took 0 bases from V and 3 from J, leaving 13 bases between them. The CDR3 extends over 16 amino acids. The germline V gene has CDR1 SGHRS and CDR2 YFSETQ. CDR3 in amino acids: CASSLGSGQFNQPQHF. CDR3 coding DNA: TGCGCCAGCAGCTTGGGGTCCGGACAGTTCAATCAGCCCCAGCATTTT.

This clone was detected only a few times. The rearrangement joins TRBV6-5 to TRBJ2-5; 7 nucleotides line up with TRBD1. Looked up from germline, CDR1 is MNHEY and CDR2 is SVGAGI. This CDR3 is 15 amino acids long. V was clipped by 0 bases and J by 5 bases; unmatched bases: 6. This CDR3 is CASSYSRQGLETQYF. The CDR3 DNA reads as TGTGCCAGCAGTTACTCGCGACAGGGATTGGAGACCCAGTACTTC.

This clone has more than one count but fewer than ten. The chain links TRBV7-9 to TRBJ2-1; 9 positions match TRBD1. Germline trimming cut 4 bases from V and 4 bases from J; bases unmatched to any gene: 5. Germline V CDR1 and CDR2: SEHNR, FQNEAQ (reference sequence). CDR3 length equals 15 residues. The CDR3 DNA is TGTGCCAGCAGCTCCCAGACAGGGGGATACAATGAGCAGTTCTTC. Its translation: CASSSQTGGYNEQFF.

V usage is TRBV9 and J usage is TRBJ2-5; 9 nucleotides align to TRBD1. This CDR3 has 15 residues. Trimming cost V 7 bases and J 4 bases; bases outside gene matches: 11. Germline-derived CDR1 and CDR2 are SGDLS and YYNGEE. CDR3 residues: CASVKGQGVGETQYF. The DNA of the CDR3 is TGTGCCAGCGTCAAGGGACAGGGAGTCGGAGAGACCCAGTACTTC.

V is TRBV18 and J is TRBJ2-7; a weak D match, TRBD1 (5 bases). The V end lost 8 bases, the J end lost 2 bases, and 13 bases lay between the germline ends. The CDR3 spans 13 residues. In germline, CDR1 is KGHSH, CDR2 LQKENI. CDR3 sequence (DNA): TGTGCCAGCGCGGTGGGGCAGACCTACGAGCAGTACTTC. Its protein product is CASAVGQTYEQYF.